This section outlines one T cell receptor (beta chain) sequence together with its context. Its cognate antigen is unknown. The record originates from a study of high-grade serous ovarian cancer treatment subgroups. Study observations and caveats: TCR relatedness rose with neoantigen level and trended with mutation load. The analyses considered CDR3 and ignored CDR1 and CDR2. Different patients shared almost no repertoire; same-patient tumors shared 0.11 to 0.79.

V was pared by 9 bases and J by 4 bases, with 18 bases between. Germline V lookup: CDR1 MNHNY, CDR2 SVGAGI (reference sequence). This CDR3 spans 14 amino acids. Clones were read by immunoSEQ multiplex PCR, and TCRdb kept only the in-frame ones, dropping some. The sample comprises 25,000 to 30,000 clones, about 81% of which are singletons, and about 2.1% rests with the top ten. Tumor samples were obtained before definitive surgery or chemotherapy. This TCR derives from a human donor with high-grade serous ovarian cancer. The chain uses TRBV6-6 and TRBJ1-1, with a weak D call TRBD1 (5 bases). Sequencing was performed on tumor tissue. CDR3 residues: CASGEGWGSTEAFF. In DNA form, the CDR3 reads TGTGCCAGTGGCGAAGGGTGGGGCAGCACTGAAGCTTTCTTT.